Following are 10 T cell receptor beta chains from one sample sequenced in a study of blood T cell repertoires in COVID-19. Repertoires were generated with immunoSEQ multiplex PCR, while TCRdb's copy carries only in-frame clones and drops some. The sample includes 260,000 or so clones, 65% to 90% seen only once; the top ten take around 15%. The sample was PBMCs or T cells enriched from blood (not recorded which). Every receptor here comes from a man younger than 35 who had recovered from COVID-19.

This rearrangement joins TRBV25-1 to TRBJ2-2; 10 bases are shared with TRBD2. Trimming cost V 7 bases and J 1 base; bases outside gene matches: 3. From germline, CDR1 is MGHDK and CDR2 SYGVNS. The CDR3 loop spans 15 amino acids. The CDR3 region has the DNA TGTGCCAGCAACCCTAGCGGGAGGAACACCGGGGAGCTGTTTTTT. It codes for CASNPSGRNTGELFF. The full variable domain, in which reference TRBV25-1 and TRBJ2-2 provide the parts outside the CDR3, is EADIYQTPRYLVIGTGKKITLECSQTMGHDKMYWYQQDPGMELHLIHYSYGVNSTEKGDLSSESTVSRIRTEHFPLTLESARPSHTSQYLCASNPSGRNTGELFFGEGSRLTVL.

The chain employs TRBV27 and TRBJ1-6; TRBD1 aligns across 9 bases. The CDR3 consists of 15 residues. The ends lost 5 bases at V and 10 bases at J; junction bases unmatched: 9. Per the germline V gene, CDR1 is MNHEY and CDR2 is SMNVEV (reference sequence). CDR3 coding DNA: TGTGCCAGCAGTCAAAACACAGGGGGCAGGTCACCCCTCCACTTT. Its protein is CASSQNTGGRSPLHF.

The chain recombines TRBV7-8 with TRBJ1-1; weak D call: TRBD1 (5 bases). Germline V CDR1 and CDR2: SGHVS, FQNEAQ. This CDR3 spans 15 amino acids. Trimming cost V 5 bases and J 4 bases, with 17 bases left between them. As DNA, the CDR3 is TGTGCCAGCAGCGGGGGAGGAGTCGAGGGCACTGAAGCTTTCTTT. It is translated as CASSGGGVEGTEAFF.

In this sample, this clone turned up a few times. The CDR3 sequence: CASSLNPGRNSNQPQHF. CDR3 DNA: TGTGCCAGCTCACTAAACCCGGGTCGAAATAGCAATCAGCCCCAGCATTTT. The chain recombines TRBV18 with TRBJ1-5, with D unresolved. The CDR3 runs 17 residues. Per germline, CDR1 KGHSH and CDR2 LQKENI. Trimming cost V 4 bases and J 0 bases, with 16 bases left between them. The entire variable domain, with the rest obtained from reference TRBV18 and TRBJ1-5, is as follows: NAGVMQNPRHLVRRRGQEARLRCSPMKGHSHVYWYRQLPEEGLKFMVYLQKENIIDESGMPKERFSAEFPKEGPSILRIQQVVRGDSAAYFCASSLNPGRNSNQPQHFGDGTRLSIL.

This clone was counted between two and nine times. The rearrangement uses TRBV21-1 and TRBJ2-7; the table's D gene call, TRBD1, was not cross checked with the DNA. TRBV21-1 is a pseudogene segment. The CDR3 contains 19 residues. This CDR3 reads CASSHTTGPGTGRPYEQYF. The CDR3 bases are TGTGCCAGCAGCCACACAACGGGGCCCGGGACAGGGCGCCCCTACGAGCAGTACTTC.

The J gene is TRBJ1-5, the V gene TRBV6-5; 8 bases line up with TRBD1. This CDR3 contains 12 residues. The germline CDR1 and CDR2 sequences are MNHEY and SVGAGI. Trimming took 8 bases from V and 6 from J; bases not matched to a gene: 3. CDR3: CASDRGGQPQHF. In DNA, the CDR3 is TGTGCCAGCGACAGGGGCGGTCAGCCCCAGCATTTT.

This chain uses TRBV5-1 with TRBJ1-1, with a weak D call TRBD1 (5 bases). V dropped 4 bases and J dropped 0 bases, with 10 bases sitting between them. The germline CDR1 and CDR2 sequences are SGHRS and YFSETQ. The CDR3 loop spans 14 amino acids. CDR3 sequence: CASSGQQMNTEAFF. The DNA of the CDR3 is TGCGCCAGCAGCGGACAACAAATGAACACTGAAGCTTTCTTT.

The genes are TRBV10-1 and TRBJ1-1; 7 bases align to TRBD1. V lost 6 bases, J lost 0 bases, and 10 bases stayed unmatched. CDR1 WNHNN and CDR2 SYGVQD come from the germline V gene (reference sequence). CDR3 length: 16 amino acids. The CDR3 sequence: CASSSRGTVMNTEAFF. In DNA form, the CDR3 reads TGCGCCAGCAGCAGCCGAGGGACAGTCATGAACACTGAAGCTTTCTTT.

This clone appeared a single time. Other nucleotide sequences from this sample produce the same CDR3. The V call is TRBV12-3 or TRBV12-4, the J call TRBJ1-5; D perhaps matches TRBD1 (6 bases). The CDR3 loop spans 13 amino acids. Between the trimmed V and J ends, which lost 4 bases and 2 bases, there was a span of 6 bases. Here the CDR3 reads CASSSGGNQPQHF. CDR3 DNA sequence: TGTGCCAGCAGTTCAGGGGGCAATCAGCCCCAGCATTTT.

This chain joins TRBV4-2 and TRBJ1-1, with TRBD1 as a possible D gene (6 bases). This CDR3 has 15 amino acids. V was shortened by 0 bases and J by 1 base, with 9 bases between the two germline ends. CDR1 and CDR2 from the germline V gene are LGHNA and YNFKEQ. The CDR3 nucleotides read TGTGCCAGCAGCCAAGATACAGGGTGGAACACTGAAGCTTTCTTT. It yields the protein CASSQDTGWNTEAFF.